This T cell receptor (beta chain) originates from a study of CD8+CD57+ T cells in acquired aplastic anemia. Germline CDR1 is SGHRS and CDR2 is YFSETQ. Between the trimmed V and J ends, which lost 0 bases and 4 bases, there was a span of 14 bases. The CDR3 spans 16 residues. This clonotype was seen ten or more times. For CDR3 and TCR beta VDJ profiling, genomic DNA was the template used. TCRdb independently ran MiXCR on the reads; one entry per CDR3 protein. The table shows 150,000 to 200,000 distinct CDR3 sequences, with 45% to 50% occurring only once. This sequence was found in a human donor in good health. This chain connects TRBV5-1 to TRBJ2-1; TRBD2 might be the D (6 bases). The sequencing sample was made of sorted CD4+, CD8+, or CD8+CD57+ T cells (not recorded which) from PBMCs. DNA of the CDR3: TGCGCCAGCAGCTTGGGAGGCGGGATCGGTTACAATGAGCAGTTCTTC. Its protein is CASSLGGGIGYNEQFF. The full variable domain, its missing parts supplied by reference TRBV5-1 and TRBJ2-1, is KAGVTQTPRYLIKTRGQQVTLSCSPISGHRSVSWYQQTPGQGLQFLFEYFSETQRNKGNFPGRFSGRQFSNSRSEMNVSTLELGDSALYLCASSLGGGIGYNEQFFGPGTRLTVL.